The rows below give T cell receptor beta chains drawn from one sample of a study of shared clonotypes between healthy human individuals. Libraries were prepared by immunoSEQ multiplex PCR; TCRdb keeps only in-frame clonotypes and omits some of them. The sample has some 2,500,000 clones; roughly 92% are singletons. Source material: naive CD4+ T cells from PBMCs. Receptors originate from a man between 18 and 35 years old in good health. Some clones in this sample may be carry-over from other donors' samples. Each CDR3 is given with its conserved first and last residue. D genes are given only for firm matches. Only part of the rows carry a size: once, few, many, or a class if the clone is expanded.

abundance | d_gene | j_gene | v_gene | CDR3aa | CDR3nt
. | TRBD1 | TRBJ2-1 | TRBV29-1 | CSVPASDRGNNEQFF | TGCAGCGTTCCAGCATCGGACAGGGGGAACAATGAGCAGTTCTTC
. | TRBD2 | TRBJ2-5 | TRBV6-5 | CASSRGTSGQETQYF | TGTGCCAGCAGCCGGGGGACTAGCGGCCAAGAGACCCAGTACTTC
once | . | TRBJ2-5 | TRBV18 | CASSAGQGGVGETQYF | TGTGCCAGCTCGGCAGGACAGGGAGGGGTCGGTGAGACCCAGTACTTC
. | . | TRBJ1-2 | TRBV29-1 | CSVLRPGAPRDGYTF | TGCAGCGTTCTCCGTCCAGGGGCCCCGAGGGATGGCTACACCTTC
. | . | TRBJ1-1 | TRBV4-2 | CASSPGGRFNTEAFF | TGTGCCAGCAGCCCTGGGGGCAGGTTCAACACTGAAGCTTTCTTT
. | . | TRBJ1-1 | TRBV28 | CASSLDRRLREAFF | TGTGCCAGCAGTTTAGACAGAAGACTACGGGAAGCTTTCTTT
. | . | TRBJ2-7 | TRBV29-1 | CSVDSGSPYEQYF | TGCAGCGTTGATTCGGGCAGCCCCTACGAGCAGTACTTC
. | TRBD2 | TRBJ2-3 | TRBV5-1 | CASSLSLAGGTDTQYF | TGCGCCAGCAGCCTGTCACTAGCGGGAGGCACAGATACGCAGTATTTT
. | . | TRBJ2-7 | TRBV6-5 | CASSFTGGSYEQYF | TGTGCCAGCAGTTTTACGGGTGGGTCCTACGAGCAGTACTTC
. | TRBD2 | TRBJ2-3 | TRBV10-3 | CAARLAGNTDTQYF | TGTGCCGCGAGACTAGCGGGAAACACAGATACGCAGTATTTT
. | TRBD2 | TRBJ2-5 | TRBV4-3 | CASSPRVAGGETQYF | TGCGCCAGCAGCCCCAGGGTTGCGGGAGGGGAGACCCAGTACTTC
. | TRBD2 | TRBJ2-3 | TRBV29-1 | CSVSPGGTQYF | TGCAGCGTGAGCCCGGGGGGAACGCAGTATTTT
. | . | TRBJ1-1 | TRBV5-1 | CASSRDGPGTEAFF | TGCGCCAGCAGCCGGGACGGCCCGGGCACTGAAGCTTTCTTT
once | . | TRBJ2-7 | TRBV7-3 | CASSSDPSSYEQYF | TGTGCCAGCAGCTCCGACCCGAGCTCCTACGAGCAGTACTTC
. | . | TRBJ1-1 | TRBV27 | CASSSGGRRNTEAFF | TGTGCCAGCAGTTCCGGTGGGAGGCGGAACACTGAAGCTTTCTTT
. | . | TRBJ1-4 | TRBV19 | CASSLGGEKLFF | TGTGCCAGTAGTTTGGGCGGGGAAAAACTGTTTTTT
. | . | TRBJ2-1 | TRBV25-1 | CASRPPGPYNEQFF | TGTGCCAGCCGACCTCCGGGACCATACAATGAGCAGTTCTTC
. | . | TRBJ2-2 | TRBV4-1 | CASSQDLWITGELFF | TGCGCCAGCAGCCAAGATCTTTGGATTACCGGGGAGCTGTTTTTT
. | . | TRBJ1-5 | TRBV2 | CASSPQGSNQPQHF | TGTGCCAGCTCTCCCCAGGGAAGCAATCAGCCCCAGCATTTT
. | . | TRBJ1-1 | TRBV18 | CASSRQHSGSTNTEAFF | TGTGCCAGCTCACGACAACATTCCGGGTCCACCAACACTGAAGCTTTCTTT
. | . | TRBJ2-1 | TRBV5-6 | CASSLLPAGEQFF | TGTGCCAGCAGCTTGTTGCCGGCCGGTGAGCAGTTCTTC
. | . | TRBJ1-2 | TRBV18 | CASSPTAANYGYTF | TGTGCCAGCTCACCTACGGCAGCTAACTATGGCTACACCTTC
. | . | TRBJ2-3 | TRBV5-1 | CASSLGGDTQYF | TGCGCCAGCAGCTTGGGAGGGGATACGCAGTATTTT
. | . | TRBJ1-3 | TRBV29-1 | CSVEGAGNTIYF | TGCAGCGTTGAAGGTGCTGGAAACACCATATATTTT
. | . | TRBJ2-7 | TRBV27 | CASSLDLYSYEQYF | TGTGCCAGCAGTTTGGACCTCTACTCCTACGAGCAGTACTTC
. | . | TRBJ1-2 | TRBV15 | CATSRTGGGGYTF | TGTGCCACCAGCCGTACTGGCGGGGGCGGCTACACCTTC
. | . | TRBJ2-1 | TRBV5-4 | CASSLRQDSYNEQFF | TGTGCCAGCAGCTTGCGACAGGACTCCTACAATGAGCAGTTCTTC
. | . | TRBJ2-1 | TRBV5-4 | CASSLMTNNEQFF | TGTGCCAGCAGCTTGATGACCAACAATGAGCAGTTCTTC
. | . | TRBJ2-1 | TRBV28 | CASIPGGSRVDEQFF | TGTGCCAGCATCCCGGGTGGGAGTCGTGTGGATGAGCAGTTCTTC
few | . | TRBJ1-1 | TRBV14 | CASSQGTLEAFF | TGTGCCAGCAGCCAAGGGACGTTAGAAGCTTTCTTT
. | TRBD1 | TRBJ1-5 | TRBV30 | CAWSGRGSNQPQHF | TGTGCCTGGAGTGGCAGGGGGAGCAATCAGCCCCAGCATTTT
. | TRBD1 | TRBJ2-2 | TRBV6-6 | CASSSGTGNTGELFF | TGTGCCAGCAGCTCCGGGACAGGGAACACCGGGGAGCTGTTTTTT
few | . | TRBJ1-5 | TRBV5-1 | CASSGDGGQPQHF | TGCGCCAGCAGCGGGGACGGCGGTCAGCCCCAGCATTTT
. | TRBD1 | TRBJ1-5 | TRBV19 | CASSAQGGNQPQHF | TGTGCCAGTAGTGCCCAGGGGGGCAATCAGCCCCAGCATTTT
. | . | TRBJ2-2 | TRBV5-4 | CASSLAGLSWTGELFF | TGTGCCAGCAGCTTGGCAGGACTCAGCTGGACCGGGGAGCTGTTTTTT
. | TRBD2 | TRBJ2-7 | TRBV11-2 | CASRGLAGVREQYF | TGTGCCAGCCGCGGACTAGCGGGAGTGCGGGAGCAGTACTTC
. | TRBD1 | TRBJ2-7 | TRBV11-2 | CASSLGHGQGNEQYF | TGTGCCAGCAGCTTAGGGCATGGACAGGGGAACGAGCAGTACTTC
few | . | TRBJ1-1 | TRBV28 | CASSPGYTEAFF | TGTGCCAGCAGTCCAGGGTACACTGAAGCTTTCTTT
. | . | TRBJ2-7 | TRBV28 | CASSPSQEPYEQYF | TGTGCCAGCAGTCCCTCACAGGAGCCCTACGAGCAGTACTTC
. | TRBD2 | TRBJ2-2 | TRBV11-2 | CASSLLSGSPRELFF | TGTGCCAGCAGCTTACTTAGCGGGAGCCCTAGGGAGCTGTTTTTT
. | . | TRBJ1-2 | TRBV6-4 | CASSEFQGASYGYTF | TGTGCCAGCAGTGAGTTCCAAGGGGCGAGCTATGGCTACACCTTC
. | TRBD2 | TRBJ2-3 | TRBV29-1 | CSVEGLAESTDTQYF | TGCAGCGTTGAGGGACTAGCGGAGAGCACAGATACGCAGTATTTT
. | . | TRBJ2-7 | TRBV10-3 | CAITTGGVLWEQYF | TGTGCCATCACCACAGGTGGGGTTTTGTGGGAGCAGTACTTC
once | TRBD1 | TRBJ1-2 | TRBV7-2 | CASSLAGQANYGYTF | TGTGCCAGCAGCTTAGCCGGACAGGCGAACTATGGCTACACCTTC
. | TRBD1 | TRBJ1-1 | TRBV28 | CASSSGDRMNTEAFF | TGTGCCAGCAGTTCCGGGGACAGGATGAACACTGAAGCTTTCTTT